These T cell receptor beta chains were read from a single sample in a study of T cell changes during pregnancy in multiple sclerosis. TCRdb's copy holds only in-frame clones and misses some; the assay was immunoSEQ multiplex PCR. Among 55,000 to 85,000 clones listed, around 90% were seen once. The material sequenced was CD4+ T cells from peripheral blood mononuclear cells, taken after pregnancy. Receptors were obtained from a female donor with multiple sclerosis, enrolled in a pregnancy study. Each CDR3 is given with its conserved first and last residue. The D gene is left open where the match is weak. Size values are once, few and many counts, or a class for expanded clones, and some rows have none.

clone_size: NA; j_call: TRBJ1-2; v_call: TRBV19; d_call: TRBD1; cdr3_aa: CASSTTQGASYGYTF; cdr3_nt: TGTGCCAGTAGTACCACACAGGGGGCGAGCTATGGCTACACCTTC
clone_size: NA; j_call: TRBJ1-4; v_call: TRBV6-5; d_call: NA; cdr3_aa: CASMGDIGEKLFF; cdr3_nt: TGTGCCAGCATGGGAGACATCGGTGAAAAACTGTTTTTT
clone_size: NA; j_call: TRBJ2-2; v_call: TRBV5-4; d_call: NA; cdr3_aa: CASSSPGHANTGELFF; cdr3_nt: TGTGCCAGCAGCTCTCCGGGACACGCGAACACCGGGGAGCTGTTTTTT
clone_size: NA; j_call: TRBJ1-1; v_call: TRBV5-1; d_call: NA; cdr3_aa: CASSPSGGNTEAFF; cdr3_nt: TGCGCCAGCAGCCCCTCGGGAGGAAACACTGAAGCTTTCTTT
clone_size: NA; j_call: TRBJ1-2; v_call: TRBV5-4; d_call: TRBD1; cdr3_aa: CASSLAGQAANYGYTF; cdr3_nt: TGTGCCAGCAGCTTGGCCGGACAGGCAGCTAACTATGGCTACACCTTC
clone_size: NA; j_call: TRBJ1-1; v_call: TRBV6-1; d_call: NA; cdr3_aa: CASSDRQYTEAFF; cdr3_nt: TGTGCCAGCTCTGACAGACAGTACACTGAAGCTTTCTTT
clone_size: NA; j_call: TRBJ2-1; v_call: TRBV19; d_call: TRBD2; cdr3_aa: CASSMRGGGDNEQFF; cdr3_nt: TGTGCCAGTAGTATGCGGGGGGGCGGCGACAATGAGCAGTTCTTC
clone_size: NA; j_call: TRBJ1-3; v_call: TRBV5-1; d_call: TRBD1; cdr3_aa: CASSLEGQGTSGNTIYF; cdr3_nt: TGCGCCAGCAGCTTGGAGGGACAGGGGACTTCTGGAAACACCATATATTTT
clone_size: NA; j_call: TRBJ1-3; v_call: TRBV5-1; d_call: NA; cdr3_aa: CASSLGHSLGNTIYF; cdr3_nt: TGCGCCAGCAGCTTGGGTCACAGCCTAGGAAACACCATATATTTT
clone_size: NA; j_call: TRBJ2-3; v_call: TRBV18; d_call: TRBD2; cdr3_aa: CASSPELAGLDTQYF; cdr3_nt: TGTGCCAGCTCACCAGAACTAGCGGGACTAGATACGCAGTATTTT
clone_size: NA; j_call: TRBJ1-2; v_call: TRBV5-1; d_call: TRBD1; cdr3_aa: CASSDGQGAFYGYTF; cdr3_nt: TGCGCCAGCAGCGACGGACAGGGGGCCTTTTATGGCTACACCTTC
clone_size: NA; j_call: TRBJ1-6; v_call: TRBV6-1; d_call: NA; cdr3_aa: CASRQGPNSPLHF; cdr3_nt: TGTGCCAGCAGGCAGGGTCCTAATTCACCCCTCCACTTT
clone_size: NA; j_call: TRBJ1-1; v_call: TRBV19; d_call: TRBD1; cdr3_aa: CASSLTGTGGSMNTEAFF; cdr3_nt: TGTGCCAGTAGTCTCACCGGGACAGGGGGCTCGATGAACACTGAAGCTTTCTTT
clone_size: NA; j_call: TRBJ2-3; v_call: TRBV5-1; d_call: NA; cdr3_aa: CASSVIRADTQYF; cdr3_nt: TGCGCCAGCAGCGTTATCAGGGCAGATACGCAGTATTTT
clone_size: few; j_call: TRBJ2-5; v_call: TRBV11-3; d_call: NA; cdr3_aa: CASSLGGGDSETQYF; cdr3_nt: TGTGCCAGCAGCTTAGGTGGAGGGGACTCAGAGACCCAGTACTTC
clone_size: NA; j_call: TRBJ2-7; v_call: TRBV14; d_call: TRBD2; cdr3_aa: CASSQALAGLYEQYF; cdr3_nt: TGTGCCAGCAGCCAGGCACTAGCGGGACTCTACGAGCAGTACTTC
clone_size: NA; j_call: TRBJ2-1; v_call: TRBV11-2; d_call: TRBD1; cdr3_aa: CASSFNPGTEVEQFF; cdr3_nt: TGTGCCAGCAGCTTTAATCCGGGGACAGAAGTTGAGCAGTTCTTC
clone_size: NA; j_call: TRBJ2-3; v_call: TRBV30; d_call: TRBD2; cdr3_aa: CAWGLGLAGGGDTQYF; cdr3_nt: TGTGCCTGGGGATTGGGACTAGCGGGAGGTGGGGATACGCAGTATTTT
clone_size: NA; j_call: TRBJ2-7; v_call: TRBV6-1; d_call: TRBD2; cdr3_aa: CASHSSGWTYEQYF; cdr3_nt: TGTGCCAGCCATTCTAGCGGATGGACCTACGAGCAGTACTTC
clone_size: NA; j_call: TRBJ2-7; v_call: TRBV2; d_call: NA; cdr3_aa: CASMNFEQYF; cdr3_nt: TGTGCCAGCATGAACTTCGAGCAGTACTTC
clone_size: NA; j_call: TRBJ1-5; v_call: TRBV28; d_call: NA; cdr3_aa: CASSTTGKGGNQPQHF; cdr3_nt: TGTGCCAGCAGTACCACAGGGAAGGGGGGCAATCAGCCCCAGCATTTT
clone_size: NA; j_call: TRBJ2-3; v_call: TRBV19; d_call: NA; cdr3_aa: CASRDSYTDTQYF; cdr3_nt: TGTGCCAGTCGGGACTCCTACACAGATACGCAGTATTTT
clone_size: NA; j_call: TRBJ1-5; v_call: TRBV19; d_call: NA; cdr3_aa: CASSIYETVPNQPQHF; cdr3_nt: TGTGCCAGTAGTATATACGAGACAGTCCCAAATCAGCCCCAGCATTTT
clone_size: NA; j_call: TRBJ2-5; v_call: TRBV15; d_call: NA; cdr3_aa: CATSRASLQAETQYF; cdr3_nt: TGTGCCACCAGCAGGGCCAGTTTGCAGGCGGAGACCCAGTACTTC
clone_size: NA; j_call: TRBJ2-5; v_call: TRBV30; d_call: NA; cdr3_aa: CAWSIGYQETQYF; cdr3_nt: TGTGCCTGGTCGATCGGGTACCAAGAGACCCAGTACTTC
clone_size: NA; j_call: TRBJ2-1; v_call: TRBV29-1; d_call: NA; cdr3_aa: CSVGEGRERGNEQFF; cdr3_nt: TGCAGCGTTGGAGAAGGGCGGGAGAGGGGGAATGAGCAGTTCTTC
clone_size: NA; j_call: TRBJ2-7; v_call: TRBV7-9; d_call: NA; cdr3_aa: CASSLLVGAGQVYEQYF; cdr3_nt: TGTGCCAGCAGCTTATTGGTTGGGGCAGGACAAGTTTACGAGCAGTACTTC
clone_size: once; j_call: TRBJ2-3; v_call: TRBV7-9; d_call: TRBD2; cdr3_aa: CASSQTSGSTDTQYF; cdr3_nt: TGTGCCAGCAGCCAGACTAGCGGTAGCACAGATACGCAGTATTTT
clone_size: NA; j_call: TRBJ1-3; v_call: TRBV27; d_call: NA; cdr3_aa: CASSLRQSTGNTIYF; cdr3_nt: TGTGCCAGCAGTCTCCGACAGAGCACTGGAAACACCATATATTTT
clone_size: NA; j_call: TRBJ2-5; v_call: TRBV1; d_call: NA; cdr3_aa: CTSSPRGIQETQYF; cdr3_nt: TGCACCAGCAGCCCGAGGGGGATCCAAGAGACCCAGTACTTC
clone_size: NA; j_call: TRBJ1-1; v_call: TRBV18; d_call: TRBD1; cdr3_aa: CASSPPASTGGESEAFF; cdr3_nt: TGTGCCAGCTCACCACCGGCCTCGACAGGGGGTGAATCTGAAGCTTTCTTT
clone_size: once; j_call: TRBJ2-3; v_call: TRBV11-3; d_call: NA; cdr3_aa: CASSRTASTDTQYF; cdr3_nt: TGTGCCAGCAGCCGGACAGCTAGCACAGATACGCAGTATTTT
clone_size: few; j_call: TRBJ2-7; v_call: TRBV27; d_call: TRBD2; cdr3_aa: CASSLVLASEQYF; cdr3_nt: TGTGCCAGCAGTTTAGTACTAGCGAGTGAGCAGTACTTC
clone_size: NA; j_call: TRBJ2-1; v_call: TRBV15; d_call: NA; cdr3_aa: CATSRETRVYNEQFF; cdr3_nt: TGTGCCACCAGCAGAGAAACTAGGGTTTACAATGAGCAGTTCTTC
clone_size: NA; j_call: TRBJ1-5; v_call: TRBV5-1; d_call: NA; cdr3_aa: CASSLTGSTQPQHF; cdr3_nt: TGCGCCAGCAGCTTGACGGGGTCCACTCAGCCCCAGCATTTT
clone_size: NA; j_call: TRBJ2-5; v_call: TRBV19; d_call: TRBD2; cdr3_aa: CASRQAGGETQYF; cdr3_nt: TGTGCCAGTAGGCAAGCGGGAGGAGAGACCCAGTACTTC
clone_size: NA; j_call: TRBJ2-1; v_call: TRBV14; d_call: NA; cdr3_aa: CASSRTQGALAYNEQFF; cdr3_nt: TGTGCCAGCAGCCGGACGCAGGGTGCTTTAGCCTACAATGAGCAGTTCTTC
clone_size: NA; j_call: TRBJ2-1; v_call: TRBV28; d_call: NA; cdr3_aa: CASSDNGGPYNEQFF; cdr3_nt: TGTGCCAGCAGTGACAACGGGGGGCCGTACAATGAGCAGTTCTTC
clone_size: NA; j_call: TRBJ1-1; v_call: TRBV4-1; d_call: NA; cdr3_aa: CASSQESTGLLAVSTEAFF; cdr3_nt: TGCGCCAGCAGCCAAGAGTCGACTGGCTTACTCGCGGTGAGCACTGAAGCTTTCTTT
clone_size: NA; j_call: TRBJ2-5; v_call: TRBV6-1; d_call: TRBD1; cdr3_aa: CASSTRTGKETQYF; cdr3_nt: TGTGCCAGCAGTACACGGACAGGGAAAGAGACCCAGTACTTC
clone_size: NA; j_call: TRBJ2-6; v_call: TRBV5-4; d_call: NA; cdr3_aa: CASSAGGGANVLTF; cdr3_nt: TGTGCCAGCAGCGCGGGTGGTGGGGCCAACGTCCTGACTTTC
clone_size: NA; j_call: TRBJ2-1; v_call: TRBV7-3; d_call: NA; cdr3_aa: CASSLGGINEQFF; cdr3_nt: TGTGCCAGCAGCTTAGGCGGAATCAATGAGCAGTTCTTC
clone_size: NA; j_call: TRBJ1-2; v_call: TRBV11-2; d_call: NA; cdr3_aa: CASSLGGVFYYGYTF; cdr3_nt: TGTGCCAGCAGCTTAGGGGGGGTTTTTTACTATGGCTACACCTTC